The sequence of this T cell receptor beta chain was determined in a study of radiation and T cells in renal cell carcinoma (dated by TCRdb to between 2020 and 2021). At the level of the whole study: A total of approximately 53 samples underwent TCR beta sequencing, made up of about 25 tumors and about 27 peripheral blood samples. The final blood draw took place at 4 weeks after radiation, the same time as nephrectomy. A total of 4,016,671 unique CDR3 nucleotide sequences, encoding around 2.7 million unique CDR3 amino acid sequences, were found across all 50 or so samples. Study-wide conclusions, independent of this receptor: Tracking of blood repertoire dynamics stopped at four to five weeks after treatment, with no follow-up past that point. An increase in top tumor clonotypes in blood was observed from baseline to 2 weeks post-radiation, followed by contraction by 4 weeks, which was taken to suggest transient expansion of tumor-resident clones. With a single-armed trial design, the study had no way to address how radiation dose or scheduling affects the TCR repertoire. No pretreatment tumor biopsies were available, so the baseline intratumoral presence of clonotypes could not be determined.

The time point tag for this specimen amounts to: blood 4 weeks post-SBRT, at nephrectomy. Explained via the paper, the treatment or condition label denotes: 15 Gy SBRT to primary tumor, nephrectomy 4 weeks later. Samples came from a clinical trial, in which primary renal cell carcinomas received 15 Gy stereotactic body radiation therapy followed by nephrectomy 4 weeks later. To track tumor-enriched clonotypes, serial peripheral blood was sampled from radiation-treated patients at baseline and at 2 weeks and 4 weeks after SBRT. Every patient's renal cell carcinoma showed clear cell pathology. Genomic DNA for TCR sequencing was prepared using the QIAamp DNA Blood Mini Kit (Qiagen). The analyses included just those samples that passed every quality control check. A note on this clone: No cognate antigen has been identified for it. The input lacks base qualities; no much larger clone sits a single base away.

V gives up 6 bases and J gives up 8 bases, and the segment between their germline ends measures 13 bases. From the germline V gene, CDR1 is SNHLY and CDR2 is FYNNEI. Reading from cysteine to phenylalanine, the CDR3 counts 13 amino acids. The kept DNA is CDR3 alone, 39 bases in frame from the first base. Following the manufacturer's recommendations, the immunoSEQ kit was used to generate TCR beta libraries from genomic DNA. To prepare the libraries, a first multiplex PCR with proprietary primers was run, followed by a second PCR that added unique barcodes, and a bead cleanup was done after each round. Each sample batch included a kit-provided positive control reaction and a negative control reaction. The final libraries were assessed on an Agilent 4200 TapeStation D1000 ScreenTape, pooled by volume, and quantified by qPCR. An Illumina NextSeq500 fitted with a MidOutput 150-cycle cartridge performed the sequencing, running 156 Read1 cycles and 15 Index1 cycles with the kit's custom primers. The pooled library was loaded at 0.9 to 1 pM with a roughly 20% PhiX control spike-in. Per the original workflow: Vendor-processed data were analyzed in R, with a clonotype defined as all T cells sharing the same CDR3 nucleotide sequence. For clone abundance analyses, frequencies were normalized to the 10,000 most abundant clones in each sample. Public T cell clones, which averaged fewer than five per sample, were removed prior to analysis. Tumor-enriched clonotypes and baseline blood-enriched clonotypes were defined as those with an abundance difference of at least 32-fold between compartments. A beta-binomial differential abundance model was applied to find clonotypes that expanded or contracted between blood time points. Tumor-blood repertoire similarity was measured with the Baroni-Urbani and Buser coefficient, and group comparisons used two-tailed Wilcoxon tests in R. TCRdb provides this immuneACCESS table in a form limited to in-frame rearrangements. Some clones are lacking; in checked studies, under half of them reflect an unresolved V gene, and why the rest are absent is not known. V, J and clone size derive from that table, while D and trimming were established from the DNA sequence. The sample data list 150,000 to 200,000 clones, and about nine tenths of these were observed just once. The top ten hold roughly 10% of the sample.

The sample was blood, taken from a patient whose treatment included radiotherapy and nephrectomy. The chain joins TRBV2 to TRBJ1-4; TRBD1 is a possible D gene, resting on 5 matching bases. This TCR came from a woman between 45 and 65 years old with renal cell carcinoma. The DNA sequence is TGTGCCAGCAGGGGACGTATAGAAGAAAAACTGTTTTTT. It translates as CASRGRIEEKLFF.